The T cell receptor beta chain under discussion was sequenced for a study of prognosis after radiotherapy for stage I lung cancer (dated by TCRdb to about 2021). Regarding the research as a whole: Between early 2018 and 2019, approximately 18 stage I NSCLC patients were enrolled in Nanjing, China. Four to six patients had oligometastatic NSCLC after their primary tumor was surgically resected, and about 15 patients had newly diagnosed primary stage I lung tumors. Every patient was regarded as medically inoperable, because of comorbidities in about twelve cases and refusal of surgery in about 7 cases. The cohort comprised 13 men and six or seven women with a median age of around 70 years, ranging from about 53 to 84 years. Tumor histology was squamous cell carcinoma in roughly 7 patients and adenocarcinoma in some 13. Image-guided IMRT or VMAT was used to deliver SBRT in 3 to 5 fractions at a biologically effective dose of at least 100 Gy. No patient received concurrent therapy alongside SBRT. Distant metastases were developed by four of the 19 patients after SBRT, at a median of roughly 7 months, whereas no significant progression was observed in the other 15 patients. The study profiled peripheral blood TCR beta repertoires from stage I NSCLC patients before and after stereotactic body radiotherapy and related them to distant failure. The study sequenced around 40 blood samples from around 19 patients, one before and one after SBRT per patient.

The research as a whole found: No adjustment for multiple comparisons was applied to any of the reported P values. After SBRT, the count of unique TCR clones dropped from a median of approximately 11,000 beforehand to some 7,000 afterward (Wilcoxon paired P=0.011). Post-SBRT Shannon entropy and its change from baseline were lower in patients who developed distant metastases; baseline Shannon entropy was not associated with metastases. Whether the expanded TCR clones were tumor-specific was not determined. Limitations of the study included a small cohort and short follow-up, and the study findings need independent validation. Differences by metastasis status were reportedly seen in TRBV and TRBJ usage frequencies, involving two V genes at baseline and, after SBRT, nine V genes and two J genes.

CDR1 LNHNV and CDR2 YYDKDF are derived from the germline V gene (reference sequence). The CDR3 has 15 amino acids, counting the end cysteine and phenylalanine. Of all the DNA, just the CDR3 is kept, 45 bases in frame from base 1. With respect to this clonotype: Its antigen remains undetermined. The junction shows a germline mismatch at one end, possibly a read error.

A history of other malignancies or of prior chemotherapy or radiotherapy was absent in all patients, and node-negative disease was shown on CT and PET/CT in all patients. At each of two time points, 5.5 to 7 milliliters of peripheral venous blood were collected in EDTA tubes. Ficoll-Paque Plus density-gradient centrifugation was used to isolate PBMCs. Right after collection, samples were placed at -80 degrees C and kept there until analysis. Two rounds of multiplex PCR were performed to amplify the TCR beta CDR3 region from genomic DNA. In the first round of PCR, primers specific to each TRBV and TRBJ gene were used, and the primer sequences are filed in Chinese patent CN105087789A. Universal primers were used in the second PCR round. The Roche High Pure PCR Template Preparation Kit was used to extract genomic DNA from the frozen PBMCs. Paired-end sequencing with 151 bp reads was performed on the libraries using an Illumina HiSeq 3000. Concerning the study's data processing: CutAdapt was used to discard raw reads that did not contain the multiplex PCR primer sequences. Using PEAR, the high-quality paired reads were merged into contigs. By aligning each contig to reference sequences, MiXCR assigned the TRB V, D and J gene segments to that contig. CDR3 sequences were clustered by base quality and sequence similarity to remove sequencing errors. Diversity was calculated as Shannon entropy divided by the natural log of the number of productive TCR sequences. Clonality was computed as one minus the ratio of Shannon entropy to the natural log of the number of unique clonotypes. Using the Youden index from ROC curves, the researchers picked the repertoire-metric cut-offs for progression-free survival, and all analyses were carried out in R 3.5.3. TCRdb trimmed public reads at Q25 via fastp, called clones via MiXCR and kept in-frame beta chains. When rows share a CDR3 protein, they turn into one entry using the most common DNA and genes. TCRdb, not the original authors, processed these V and J calls. In all, the sample holds about 34,000 distinct CDR3 sequences, and approximately 32% of those were seen once. The top ten clonotypes cover 27% of the sample.

The input for sequencing was PBMCs, taken before or after stereotactic body radiation therapy (not recorded which). This TCR came from a donor over 45 with non-small cell lung cancer. The chain joins TRBV15 to TRBJ2-7; the D gene lacks a confident call. CDR3 reads: CATSGGTDISHEQYF. The nucleotide sequence is TGTGCCACCAGCGGCGGTACAGATATCTCCCACGAGCAGTACTTC.